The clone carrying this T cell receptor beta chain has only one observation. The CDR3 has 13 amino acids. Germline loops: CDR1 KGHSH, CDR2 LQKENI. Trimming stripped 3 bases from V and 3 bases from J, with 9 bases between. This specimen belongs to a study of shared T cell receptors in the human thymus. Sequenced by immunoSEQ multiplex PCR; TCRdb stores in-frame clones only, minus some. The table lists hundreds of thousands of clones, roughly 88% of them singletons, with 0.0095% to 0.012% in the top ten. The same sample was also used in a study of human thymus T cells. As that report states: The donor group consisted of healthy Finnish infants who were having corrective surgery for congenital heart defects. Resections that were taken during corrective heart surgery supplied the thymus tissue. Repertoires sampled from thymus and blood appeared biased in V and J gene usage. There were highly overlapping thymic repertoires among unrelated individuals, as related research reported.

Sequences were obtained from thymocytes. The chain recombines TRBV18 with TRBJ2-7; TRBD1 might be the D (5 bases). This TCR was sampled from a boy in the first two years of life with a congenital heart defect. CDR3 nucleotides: TGTGCCAGCTCACCTGACAGAAACTACGAGCAGTACTTC. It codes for CASSPDRNYEQYF.